This TCR beta chain was sequenced in a study of long-term antiretroviral therapy in people with HIV. Study observations and caveats: ART adherence, viral resistance and therapy changes were undocumented.

Run at survey level, the immunoSEQ assay was version v3.0. The repertoire was sequenced with immunoSEQ multiplex PCR; TCRdb's copy has only in-frame clones and lacks some. The sample gives some 21,000 clones, 87% of which show up once; 7.5% to 9.5% is in the top ten. This CDR3 is built from 15 residues. V lost 4 bases, J lost 5 bases, and 18 bases lay in between. The germline CDR1 and CDR2 sequences are SGHVS and FQNEAQ. Every one of the donors gave at least one pre-ART PBMC sample and at least two post-ART PBMC samples. As to this clone: Its antigen is not known.

The V call is TRBV7-8, the J call TRBJ2-7; possible D gene TRBD2, 6 bases. This receptor was taken from a man aged 18 to 30 with HIV. Sequencing used unsorted PBMCs, obtained 0.2 years before starting antiretroviral therapy. CDR3 sequence reads: CASSSNTPGLHEQYF. DNA of the CDR3: TGTGCCAGCAGCTCTAACACCCCGGGACTCCACGAGCAGTACTTC.